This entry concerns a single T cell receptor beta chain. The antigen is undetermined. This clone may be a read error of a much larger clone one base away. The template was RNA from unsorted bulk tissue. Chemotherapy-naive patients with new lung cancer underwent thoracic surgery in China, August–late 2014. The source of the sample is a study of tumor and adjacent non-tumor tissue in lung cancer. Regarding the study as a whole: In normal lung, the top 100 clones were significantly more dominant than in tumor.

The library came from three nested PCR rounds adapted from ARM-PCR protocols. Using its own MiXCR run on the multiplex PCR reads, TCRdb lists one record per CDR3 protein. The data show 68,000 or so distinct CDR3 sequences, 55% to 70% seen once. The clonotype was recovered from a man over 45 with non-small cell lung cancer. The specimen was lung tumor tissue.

This CDR3 is CSAPRHGQGRTNEKLFF. The CDR3 nucleotides are TGCAGTGCACCTAGGCATGGACAGGGGAGGACTAATGAAAAACTGTTTTTT. V and J are TRBV20-1 and TRBJ1-4; 9 bases are shared with TRBD1. CDR3 length: 17 amino acids. The germline gives CDR1 DFQATT, CDR2 SNEGSKA (reference sequence). J gave up 2 bases and V 6 bases, and 13 bases lay outside the gene matches.